A single sample gave rise to the 18 T cell receptor beta chains below, sequenced in a study of human T cells and chemical hapten exposure. TCRdb itself ran the RACE reads through MiXCR, one entry per CDR3 protein. The sample includes over 150,000 distinct CDR3 sequences, 25% to 35% of them seen just once. Time point noted: patch test 3, about 24 weeks after DPC sensitization. Treatment noted: therapeutic diphenylcyclopropenone sensitization with weekly scalp DPC. The source material was whole blood, sampled in connection with sensitization to the hapten diphenylcyclopropenone (DPC). Every receptor here comes from a young woman with alopecia areata. Some clones in this sample may be carry-over from other donors' samples.

This clonotype was seen a handful of times. The chain carries TRBV20-1 and TRBJ2-2; weak D call: TRBD2 (7 bases). CDR3 length: 17 residues. V lost 3 bases and J lost 4, with 21 bases in between. Germline V gene data show CDR1 as DFQATT and CDR2 as SNEGSKA (reference sequence). The CDR3 nucleotides are TGCAGTGCTAGTTTTCCTAATAACAGGGAGGGCACCGGGGAGCTGTTTTTT. The encoded protein is CSASFPNNREGTGELFF.

As to this clonotype: At one boundary the junction diverges from the germline segment, which might be a read error. The rearrangement links TRBV9 to TRBJ1-2; D is unclear. Germline CDR1 and CDR2: SGDLS and YYNGEE. The CDR3 loop spans 11 amino acids. Here the CDR3 DNA reads TGTGGCAGCACATCGAGGGATGGCTACACCTTC. As protein: CGSTSRDGYTF.

V is TRBV5-1 and J is TRBJ1-4; the D gene is possibly TRBD1 (5 bases). CDR1 and CDR2 from the germline V gene are SGHRS and YFSETQ. The CDR3 totals 14 residues. The V and J ends lost 7 bases and 2 bases respectively, with 12 bases between them. This CDR3 is CASRPGGTNEKLFF. CDR3 coding DNA: TGCGCCAGCCGCCCGGGGGGGACTAATGAAAAACTGTTTTTT.

A single count supports this clonotype. The gene calls are TRBV20-1 and TRBJ2-3; D gene unclear. The CDR3 sequence is 13 residues long. V lost 5 bases and J 3 bases, leaving 12 bases between the germline ends. Germline V gene data show CDR1 as DFQATT and CDR2 as SNEGSKA (reference sequence). CDR3 DNA sequence: TGCAGTGCTGGTAGCCTCGGTACAGATACGCAGTATTTT. It is translated as CSAGSLGTDTQYF.

The chain links TRBV5-1 to TRBJ2-5; D possibly matches TRBD1 or TRBD2 (5 bases each). The CDR3 covers 14 residues. Trimming left V 4 bases short and J 1 base short, with 11 bases between. CDR1 and CDR2 (germline): SGHRS, YFSETQ. CDR3 residues: CASSIRDGQETQYF. CDR3 bases: TGCGCCAGCAGCATCCGGGACGGCCAAGAGACCCAGTACTTC.

The J gene is TRBJ1-2, the V gene TRBV7-3; the match to TRBD1 covers 9 bases. J gave up 4 bases and V 2 bases, and 5 bases lay outside the gene matches. Germline CDR1 SGHTA, CDR2 FQGTGA. This CDR3 is built from 15 residues. The CDR3 DNA is TGTGCCAGCAGCTTATGGACAGGGGTGGGCTATGGCTACACCTTC. Amino acid sequence: CASSLWTGVGYGYTF.

The chain combines TRBV2 with TRBJ2-7; 9 nucleotides agree with TRBD2. The length of the CDR3 is 13 residues. J lost 3 bases, V lost 4 bases, and 1 base had no gene match. CDR1 is SNHLY, CDR2 FYNNEI, per germline. The CDR3: CASSGTSDYEQYF. The DNA of the CDR3 is TGTGCCAGCAGTGGGACTAGCGACTACGAGCAGTACTTC.

This clonotype was recorded at least ten times. The chain links TRBV29-1 to TRBJ2-1; 10 bases align to TRBD2. CDR3 size: 14 residues. V shed 5 bases, J shed 3 bases, and the junction held 4 bases outside the gene matches. Germline lookup yields CDR1 SQVTM and CDR2 ANQGSEA. In DNA form, the CDR3 reads TGCAGCGTTTCCCTAGCGGGAGACTACAATGAGCAGTTCTTC. It is translated as CSVSLAGDYNEQFF.

The J gene is TRBJ2-1, the V gene TRBV25-1; either TRBD1 or TRBD2 may fit D (6 bases each). The V and J ends lost 5 bases and 9 bases respectively, with 11 bases between them. The germline gives CDR1 MGHDK, CDR2 SYGVNS. The CDR3 extends over 12 amino acids. CDR3 loop: CASSSGAGEQFF. In DNA, the CDR3 is TGTGCCAGCAGTTCGGGGGCCGGTGAGCAGTTCTTC.

This clonotype turned up a few times. The V and J genes are TRBV20-1 and TRBJ2-2; D uncertain. The CDR3 covers 12 residues. From germline, CDR1 is DFQATT and CDR2 SNEGSKA (reference sequence). Trimming pared 1 base from V and 6 bases from J, leaving 6 bases between. The CDR3 region is CSARALPGELFF. The CDR3 nucleotides are TGCAGTGCTAGAGCCCTTCCCGGGGAGCTGTTTTTT.

The V and J genes are TRBV27 and TRBJ2-5, with TRBD1 matching over 9 bases. The CDR3 runs to 15 residues. Trimming took 8 bases from V and 4 from J; bases not matched to a gene: 11. Germline CDR1 reads MNHEY; CDR2 reads SMNVEV (reference sequence). In DNA, the CDR3 is TGTGCCAGCTCCTCTGGGACAGGGAAGCGAGAGACCCAGTACTTC. Protein product: CASSSGTGKRETQYF.

The V and J genes are TRBV10-3 and TRBJ1-2; no clear D. CDR1 ENHRY and CDR2 SYGVKD come from the germline V gene. The CDR3 contains 12 residues. V lost 6 bases and J 6 bases, leaving 11 bases between the germline ends. The CDR3 DNA follows: TGTGCCATCAGCCCCGAATTGGATGGCTACACCTTC. Translated: CAISPELDGYTF.

This sequence joins TRBV10-3 and TRBJ2-7; D might be TRBD2 (5 bases). CDR1 and CDR2 from the germline V gene are ENHRY and SYGVKD. CDR3 size: 15 residues. V was trimmed by 0 bases and J by 4 bases, leaving 13 bases between them. This chain's CDR3 is CAISESLRGRYEQYF. The CDR3 coding sequence is TGTGCCATCAGTGAGTCGCTTCGGGGTCGTTACGAGCAGTACTTC.

The genes are TRBV27 and TRBJ2-6; D not resolved. V lost 6 bases to trimming and J lost 0 bases, with 9 bases between them. In germline, CDR1 is MNHEY, CDR2 SMNVEV (reference sequence). CDR3 length: 15 amino acids. The CDR3, as DNA: TGTGCCAGCAGATCAACGAGCTCTGGGGCCAACGTCCTGACTTTC. It translates to CASRSTSSGANVLTF.

The chain combines TRBV6-5 with TRBJ2-1, with 8 bases lining up with TRBD2. Trimming at V came to 2 bases and at J to 5 bases, leaving 5 bases not matched to a gene. The CDR3 has 15 residues. Germline V lookup: CDR1 MNHEY, CDR2 SVGAGI. CDR3 region: CASSYTGGAHNEQFF. The CDR3 DNA reads as TGTGCCAGCAGTTACACGGGAGGGGCACACAATGAGCAGTTCTTC.

The CDR3, as DNA: TGTGCCTGGAGCCCCACGAGCGGGAGGGTGCGTTACGAGCAGTACTTC. Amino acid sequence: CAWSPTSGRVRYEQYF. This sequence joins TRBV30 and TRBJ2-7; 10 bases agree with TRBD2. The CDR3 is 16 residues long. Per germline, CDR1 GTSNPN and CDR2 SVGIG (reference sequence). Unmatched junction bases numbered 12, after V lost 3 bases and J lost 4 bases.

The V call is TRBV6-1, the J call TRBJ1-6; 8 nucleotides match TRBD1. V shed 6 bases and J 2 bases; nucleotides not matched to a gene: 6. CDR1 is MNHNS and CDR2 is SASEGT in the germline V gene. The length of the CDR3 is 16 residues. CDR3 sequence: CASRTQGAPYNSPLHF. CDR3 DNA sequence: TGTGCCAGCAGGACCCAGGGGGCCCCCTATAATTCACCCCTCCACTTT.

This clonotype appeared a few times. CDR3 DNA: TGTGCCAGCAGCCAGACAGCAGGGGGCTATGGCTACACCTTC. As protein: CASSQTAGGYGYTF. The genes are TRBV7-2 and TRBJ1-2; 7 nucleotides align to TRBD1. Germline values: CDR1 SGHTA, CDR2 FQGNSA. The CDR3 spans 14 residues. The V and J ends lost 5 bases and 4 bases, in that order; junction bases with no gene match: 7.